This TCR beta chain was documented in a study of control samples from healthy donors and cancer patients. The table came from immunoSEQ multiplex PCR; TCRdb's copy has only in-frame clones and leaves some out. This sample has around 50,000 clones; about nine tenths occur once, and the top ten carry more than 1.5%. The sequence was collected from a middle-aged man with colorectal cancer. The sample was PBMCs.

The CDR3 nucleotides are TGTGCCTGGAGTGAGGGCTTTAATGAAAAACTGTTTTTT. Its protein is CAWSEGFNEKLFF. The rearrangement uses TRBV30 and TRBJ1-4; no definite D call. The CDR3 is made up of 13 amino acids. Germline lookup yields CDR1 GTSNPN and CDR2 SVGIG (reference sequence). Trimming shortened V by 1 base and J by 4 bases, and 7 bases separated the two germline ends.